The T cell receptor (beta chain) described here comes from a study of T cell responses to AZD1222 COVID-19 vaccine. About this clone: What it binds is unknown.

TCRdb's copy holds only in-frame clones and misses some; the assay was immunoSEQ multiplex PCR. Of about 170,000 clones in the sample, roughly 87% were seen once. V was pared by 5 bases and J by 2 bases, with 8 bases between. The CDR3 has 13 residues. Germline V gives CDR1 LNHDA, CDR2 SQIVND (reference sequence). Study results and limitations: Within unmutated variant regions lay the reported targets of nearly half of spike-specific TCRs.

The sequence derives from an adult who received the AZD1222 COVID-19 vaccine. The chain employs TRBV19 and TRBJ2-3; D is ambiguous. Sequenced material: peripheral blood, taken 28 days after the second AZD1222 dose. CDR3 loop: CASSLIDTDTQYF. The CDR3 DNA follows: TGTGCCAGTAGTTTGATTGACACAGATACGCAGTATTTT.